Listed here are 9 T cell receptor beta chains from one sample, sequenced in a study of response to subunit inactivated influenza vaccine. Via MiXCR, TCRdb re-called the RT-PCR reads, giving one row per CDR3 protein. The sample shows around 190,000 distinct CDR3 sequences, 9.2% of them seen only once. The material sequenced was non-naive T cells sorted from PBMCs, taken on the day of vaccination. The source of these receptors is a man aged 45 to 65 who received an inactivated influenza vaccine.

The chain is built from TRBV10-3 and TRBJ2-7; 14 bases align to TRBD2. The V gene end was trimmed by 10 bases and the J gene end by 6 bases; junction bases not matched to a gene: 14. Germline loops: CDR1 ENHRY, CDR2 SYGVKD. The CDR3 contains 16 residues. CDR3 in DNA: TGTGCCACAGCCCGGGGGACTAGCGGGGGTAGCACCGAGCAGTACTTC. Translated: CATARGTSGGSTEQYF.

This clonotype was counted at least ten times. This sequence joins TRBV4-1 and TRBJ2-7, with 11 bases aligning to TRBD2. CDR3 length equals 16 residues. V shed 2 bases, J shed 0 bases, and the junction held 3 bases outside the gene matches. The germline gives CDR1 MGHRA, CDR2 YSYEKL. CDR3 residues: CASSQSTSGISYEQYF. In DNA form, the CDR3 reads TGCGCCAGCAGCCAATCGACTAGCGGGATCTCCTACGAGCAGTACTTC.

Only a few counts were recorded for this clonotype. V is TRBV10-3 and J is TRBJ2-3; 13 bases agree with TRBD2. In germline, CDR1 is ENHRY, CDR2 SYGVKD. Losses at the gene ends were 6 bases for V and 7 bases for J; bases not matched to a gene: 7. The CDR3 is 15 residues long. The CDR3 is CAIRLAGGGGYTQYF. DNA of the CDR3: TGTGCCATCAGACTAGCGGGAGGGGGGGGTTATACGCAGTATTTT.

Ten or more counts support this clonotype. V and J are TRBV7-2 and TRBJ2-1, with D possibly being TRBD2 (5 bases). V lost 0 bases and J lost 4, with 19 bases in between. This CDR3 is built from 18 residues. Germline values: CDR1 SGHTA, CDR2 FQGNSA. CDR3 loop: CASSLAPTGLVGYNEQFF. DNA of the CDR3: TGTGCCAGCAGCTTAGCGCCAACGGGGTTAGTGGGGTACAATGAGCAGTTCTTC. Filled out from reference TRBV7-2 and TRBJ2-1, the complete variable domain reads GAGVSQSPSNKVTEKGKDVELRCDPISGHTALYWYRQSLGQGLEFLIYFQGNSAPDKSGLPSDRFSAERTGGSVSTLTIQRTQQEDSAVYLCASSLAPTGLVGYNEQFFGPGTRLTVL.

This clonotype has ten or more counts. This sequence joins TRBV10-3 and TRBJ2-7; perhaps TRBD2 as D (6 bases). V was shortened by 2 bases and J by 6 bases, with 17 bases between the two germline ends. Germline CDR1 reads ENHRY; CDR2 reads SYGVKD. The CDR3 covers 15 residues. This CDR3 is CAISEGTERGPEQYF. For the CDR3, the DNA is TGTGCCATCAGTGAGGGGACTGAGAGGGGACCCGAGCAGTACTTC.

A few counts support this clonotype. The chain employs TRBV5-4 and TRBJ2-1, with 9 bases that match TRBD2. Germline CDR1 reads SGHNT; CDR2 reads YYREEE (reference sequence). J was trimmed by 8 bases and V by 0 bases; bases with no gene match: 6. The CDR3 covers 15 residues. DNA of the CDR3: TGTGCCAGCAGCTTGGCGGCTAGCGGGGAAGATGAGCAGTTCTTC. Residues: CASSLAASGEDEQFF.

There are many counts of this clonotype. The chain uses TRBV5-1 and TRBJ2-2, with unresolved D. CDR1 and CDR2 (germline): SGHRS, YFSETQ. The ends were cut back, 0 bases at V and 0 bases at J, with 6 bases in the middle. There are 15 residues in the CDR3. The CDR3 sequence: CASSLGNANTGELFF. The CDR3 DNA follows: TGCGCCAGCAGCTTGGGGAACGCGAACACCGGGGAGCTGTTTTTT.

In this sample, this clonotype turned up a few times. The V and J genes are TRBV15 and TRBJ1-4; D remains ambiguous. Germline values: CDR1 LNHNV, CDR2 YYDKDF (reference sequence). V was clipped by 1 base and J by 2 bases, with 11 bases between them. The CDR3 is 16 residues long. The CDR3: CATSRGPLGTNEKLFF. Written as DNA, the CDR3 is TGTGCCACCAGCAGAGGCCCCCTCGGCACTAATGAAAAACTGTTTTTT.

This clonotype was picked up a small number of times. J is TRBJ2-7 and V is TRBV29-1; tentative D call: TRBD2 (5 bases). Germline CDR1 reads SQVTM; CDR2 reads ANQGSEA. Trimming pared 4 bases from V and 2 bases from J, leaving 12 bases between. The CDR3 consists of 13 residues. The CDR3 is CSVGFGETYEQYF. The CDR3 DNA reads as TGCAGCGTTGGGTTCGGGGAAACCTACGAGCAGTACTTC.